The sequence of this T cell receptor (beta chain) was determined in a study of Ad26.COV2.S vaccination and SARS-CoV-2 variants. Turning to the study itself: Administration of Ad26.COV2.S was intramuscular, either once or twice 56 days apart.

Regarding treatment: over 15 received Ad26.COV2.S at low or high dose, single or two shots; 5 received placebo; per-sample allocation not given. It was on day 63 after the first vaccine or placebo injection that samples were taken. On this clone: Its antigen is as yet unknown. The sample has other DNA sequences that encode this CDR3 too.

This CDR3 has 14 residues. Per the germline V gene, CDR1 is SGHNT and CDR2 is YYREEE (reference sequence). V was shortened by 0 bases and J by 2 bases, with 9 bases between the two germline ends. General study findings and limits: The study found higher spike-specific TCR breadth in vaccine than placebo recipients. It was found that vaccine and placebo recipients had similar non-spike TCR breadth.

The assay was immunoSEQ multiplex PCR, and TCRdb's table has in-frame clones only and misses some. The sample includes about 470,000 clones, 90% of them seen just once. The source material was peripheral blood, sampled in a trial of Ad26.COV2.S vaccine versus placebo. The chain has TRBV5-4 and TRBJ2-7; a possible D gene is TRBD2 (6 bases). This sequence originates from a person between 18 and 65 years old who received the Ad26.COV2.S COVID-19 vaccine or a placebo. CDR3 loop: CASSLGGNPYEQYF. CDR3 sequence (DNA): TGTGCCAGCAGCTTGGGCGGGAACCCCTACGAGCAGTACTTC.